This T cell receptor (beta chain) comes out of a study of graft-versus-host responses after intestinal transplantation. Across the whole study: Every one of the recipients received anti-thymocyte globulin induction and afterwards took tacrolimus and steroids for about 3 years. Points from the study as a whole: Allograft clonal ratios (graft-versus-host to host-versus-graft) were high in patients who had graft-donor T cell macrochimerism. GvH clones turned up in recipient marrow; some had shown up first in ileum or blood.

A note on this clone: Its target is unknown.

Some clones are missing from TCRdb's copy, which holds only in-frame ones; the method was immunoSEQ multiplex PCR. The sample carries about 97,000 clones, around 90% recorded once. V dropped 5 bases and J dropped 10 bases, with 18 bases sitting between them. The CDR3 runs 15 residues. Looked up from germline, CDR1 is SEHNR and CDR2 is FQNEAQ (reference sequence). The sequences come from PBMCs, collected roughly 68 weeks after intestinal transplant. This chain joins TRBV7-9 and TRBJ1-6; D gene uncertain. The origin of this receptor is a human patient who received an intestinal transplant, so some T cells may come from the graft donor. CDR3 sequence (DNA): TGTGCCAGCAGCGTTCGGAGCGTATCCAACTCACCCCTCCACTTT. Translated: CASSVRSVSNSPLHF.